The T cell receptor beta chain described here comes from a study of T cells in Graves' hyperthyroidism and ophthalmopathy. Points from the study as a whole: Stable hyperthyroidism was told apart from ophthalmopathy by a model built on 13 V-J features. Most clonotypes that expanded in the thyroid above 0.001 also showed up in blood.

There were TCR beta CDR3 regions amplified from RNA transcripts. Using the HTBI primer set, a first-round RT-PCR was run on the TCR CDR3. TCRdb re-called the multiplex PCR reads through MiXCR, storing one row per CDR3 protein. The sample carries about 560,000 distinct CDR3 sequences, 16% recorded once. This clonotype was recorded a few times. What it binds is unknown. The CDR3 consists of 19 residues. Trimming took 6 bases from V and 0 from J; bases not matched to a gene: 9. Germline lookup yields CDR1 ENHRY and CDR2 SYGVKD. When ophthalmopathy did not progress within 18 months, Graves' hyperthyroidism was considered stable.

This TCR was recovered from a woman younger than 35 with Graves' hyperthyroidism. This chain joins TRBV10-3 and TRBJ2-1; TRBD2 aligns across 15 bases. The material sequenced was blood. The CDR3: CAISPTGLAGGVSYNEQFF. Written as DNA, the CDR3 is TGTGCCATCAGCCCGACCGGACTAGCGGGAGGGGTCTCCTACAATGAGCAGTTCTTC.